At least ten counts were recorded for the clone carrying this T cell receptor (beta chain). A sample-barcoded 5' primer and a J-beta primer mix were used in a second PCR of roughly 7 to 11 cycles. TCRdb called the 5' RACE reads again in MiXCR, with one record for every CDR3 protein. Of some 1.7 million distinct CDR3 sequences listed, 28% are singletons. This CDR3 has 15 amino acids. The V end was cut by 5 bases, the J end by 0 bases, with 14 bases between. Germline V gives CDR1 DFQATT, CDR2 SNEGSKA (reference sequence). These data come from a study of blood T cells in healthy people across ages. Material: blood. The rearrangement joins TRBV20-1 to TRBJ1-5, with D perhaps TRBD1 (5 bases). This TCR derives from a young woman in good health. The CDR3 region has the DNA TGCAGTGCTTCCGCGGGGGGGTATAGCAATCAGCCCCAGCATTTT. Translating gives CSASAGGYSNQPQHF.